In this sample, the clone carrying this TCR beta chain turned up a few times. What it binds is unknown. The record originates from a study of beta chain features in type 1 diabetes. Study results and limitations: The naive, central memory and Treg TCRB repertoires looked more alike in patients than they did in healthy donors. Within each of all four CD4+ subsets, Type 1 diabetes patients had TCRB CDR3s that were moderately but significantly shorter.

The germline gives CDR1 SGHAT, CDR2 FQNNGV. This CDR3 region has 14 residues. The V segment lost 5 bases and the J segment 3 bases; nucleotides outside the gene matches: 6. Expressed TCRB transcripts were sequenced because the isolated RNA had all been reverse transcribed beforehand. TCRdb's copy holds only in-frame clones and misses some; the assay was immunoSEQ multiplex PCR. Counted here are fewer than 200,000 clones, about a tenth occurring once; the ten biggest clones make up roughly 0.5%. By way of CD45RO/CCR7/CD25/CD127/CD95/CD27, the CD4+ regulatory, stem cell-like memory, central memory and naive cells were sorted.

The J gene is TRBJ1-1, the V gene TRBV11-2; 7 bases are a match to TRBD1. Sequenced input: central memory CD4+ T cells from blood. The sequence derives from a young man with type 1 diabetes. In DNA, the CDR3 is TGTGCCAGCAGCCGAACAGGGGATGACACTGAAGCTTTCTTT. The encoded protein is CASSRTGDDTEAFF. The whole variable domain, filled in from reference TRBV11-2 and TRBJ1-1, reads EAGVAQSPRYKIIEKRQSVAFWCNPISGHATLYWYQQILGQGPKLLIQFQNNGVVDDSQLPKDRFSAERLKGVDSTLKIQPAKLEDSAVYLCASSRTGDDTEAFFGQGTRLTVV.